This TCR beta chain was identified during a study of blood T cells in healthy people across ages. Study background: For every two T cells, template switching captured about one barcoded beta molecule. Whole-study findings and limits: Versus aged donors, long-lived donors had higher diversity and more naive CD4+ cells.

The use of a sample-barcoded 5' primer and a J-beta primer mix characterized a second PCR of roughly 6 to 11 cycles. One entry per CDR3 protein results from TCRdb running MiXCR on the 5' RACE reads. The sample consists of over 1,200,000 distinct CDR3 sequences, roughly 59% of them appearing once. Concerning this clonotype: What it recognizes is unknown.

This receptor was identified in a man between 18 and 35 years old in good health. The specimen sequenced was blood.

CDR3: CASSGASARSYNEQFF. For the CDR3, the DNA is TGCGCCAGCAGCGGGGCTAGCGCCCGTTCCTACAATGAGCAGTTCTTC. The rearrangement uses TRBV5-1 and TRBJ2-1, with D maybe TRBD2 (6 bases). CDR1 is SGHRS and CDR2 is YFSETQ in the germline V gene. V lost 4 bases, J lost 1 base, and 15 bases lay in between. CDR3 length equals 16 residues.